These T cell receptor beta chains were read from a single sample in a study of blood T cell repertoires in COVID-19. Method: immunoSEQ multiplex PCR; TCRdb's copy keeps in-frame clones and lacks some. The sample consists of under 95,000 clones, roughly 89% of them appearing once. Input material: peripheral blood. These receptors came from a man aged 60-69 years with acute or convalescent COVID-19. The CDR3 runs from the conserved cysteine through the conserved F or W. Each record gives: J gene, V gene, D gene, clone size, CDR3 protein, CDR3 DNA. D genes are given only for firm matches. Clone size is shown for a subset of rows, as once, few, many or a class of expanded clone.

>TRBJ2-1|TRBV11-2|TRBD2|.
CASSLQRGDGEQFF
TGTGCCAGCAGCTTACAGCGGGGGGATGGTGAGCAGTTCTTC
>TRBJ1-2|TRBV6-2/TRBV6-3|.|.
CASSYSDLRQELWF
TGTGCCAGCAGTTACTCGGATTTGCGACAGGAGCTTTGGTTC
>TRBJ1-2|TRBV5-6|TRBD1|.
CASSVGQHYGYTF
TGTGCCAGCAGCGTGGGACAGCACTATGGCTACACCTTC
>TRBJ2-3|TRBV5-1|TRBD2|.
CASSLAPSGGTDTQYF
TGCGCCAGCAGCTTGGCCCCTAGCGGGGGCACAGATACGCAGTATTTT
>TRBJ2-6|TRBV30|.|.
CAWSLDYGANVLTF
TGTGCCTGGAGCTTAGATTATGGGGCCAACGTCCTGACTTTC
>TRBJ1-2|TRBV3-1/TRBV3-2|TRBD1|.
CASSRSTGMGGYTF
TGTGCCAGCAGCCGATCGACAGGGATGGGTGGCTACACCTTC
>TRBJ2-6|TRBV18|TRBD1|.
CASSPGTGASGANVLTF
TGTGCCAGCTCACCGGGGACAGGGGCCTCTGGGGCCAACGTCCTGACTTTC
>TRBJ1-1|TRBV18|.|.
CASSPSVESSTEAFF
TGTGCCAGCTCACCCTCTGTCGAAAGTAGTACTGAAGCTTTCTTT
>TRBJ1-5|TRBV7-9|.|.
CASSLEGAKGQPQHF
TGTGCCAGCAGCTTAGAAGGGGCTAAAGGTCAGCCCCAGCATTTT
>TRBJ1-5|TRBV19|.|once
CASSPLHSNQPQHF
TGTGCCAGTAGCCCCTTACATAGCAATCAGCCCCAGCATTTT
>TRBJ1-1|TRBV6-5|.|.
CASRSQGTEAFF
TGTGCCAGCCGCTCTCAGGGCACTGAAGCTTTCTTT
>TRBJ2-3|TRBV5-8|TRBD1|.
CASSLGTGDITDTQYF
TGTGCCAGCAGCTTAGGTACAGGGGATATCACAGATACGCAGTATTTT
>TRBJ1-1|TRBV29-1|.|.
CSVLHRESGGRTEAFF
TGCAGCGTTTTGCACCGGGAGTCCGGAGGTAGGACTGAAGCTTTCTTT
>TRBJ2-2|TRBV6-2/TRBV6-3|TRBD2|.
CASSSPGGGYTGELFF
TGTGCCAGCAGTTCCCCAGGCGGGGGGTACACCGGGGAGCTGTTTTTT
>TRBJ1-2|TRBV24-1|TRBD1|.
CATSDPRDREGVGYTF
TGTGCCACCAGTGACCCCCGGGACAGGGAAGGGGTTGGCTACACCTTC
>TRBJ1-1|TRBV19|.|.
CASSIDSGNTEAFF
TGTGCCAGTAGTATAGATTCCGGGAACACTGAAGCTTTCTTT
>TRBJ1-1|TRBV10-3|.|.
CAIKTGNTEAFF
TGTGCCATCAAGACTGGGAACACTGAAGCTTTCTTT
>TRBJ2-1|TRBV5-6|TRBD2|.
CASSYTSGGYNEQFF
TGTGCCAGCAGCTATACTAGCGGGGGATACAATGAGCAGTTCTTC
>TRBJ2-7|TRBV4-3|.|.
CASSQDRGREQYF
TGCGCCAGCAGCCAAGACAGGGGACGTGAGCAGTACTTC
>TRBJ1-5|TRBV30|.|.
CAWSGGGPQPQHF
TGTGCCTGGAGTGGGGGGGGCCCTCAGCCCCAGCATTTT
>TRBJ1-2|TRBV6-4|.|once
CASREGHEAGYTF
TGTGCCAGCAGAGAGGGACACGAGGCTGGCTACACCTTC
>TRBJ2-2|TRBV11-1|.|.
CASSLEGAGELFF
TGTGCCAGCAGCTTAGAGGGGGCCGGGGAGCTGTTTTTT
>TRBJ2-5|TRBV19|.|.
CASRNHRYQETQYF
TGTGCCAGTAGGAACCACAGATACCAAGAGACCCAGTACTTC
>TRBJ1-4|TRBV7-9|.|.
CASSWDNPTNEKLFF
TGTGCCAGCAGCTGGGACAATCCAACTAATGAAAAACTGTTTTTT
>TRBJ1-2|TRBV4-2|.|.
CASSQDKWGGGVNYGYTF
TGTGCCAGCAGCCAAGATAAGTGGGGAGGAGGGGTCAACTATGGCTACACCTTC
>TRBJ1-4|TRBV6-2/TRBV6-3|.|.
CASSYGGDNSEKLFF
TGTGCCAGCAGTTACGGTGGGGACAACAGTGAAAAACTGTTTTTT
>TRBJ1-5|TRBV30|TRBD1|.
CAWSTRDRSSRQPQHF
TGTGCCTGGAGTACCCGGGACAGATCTAGCCGTCAGCCCCAGCATTTT
>TRBJ1-1|TRBV18|.|.
CASSPGGGIVTEAFF
TGTGCCAGCTCACCAGGGGGAGGGATCGTAACTGAAGCTTTCTTT
>TRBJ1-3|TRBV7-8|.|.
CASSPTRGTGNTIYF
TGTGCCAGCAGCCCCACGCGGGGTACTGGAAACACCATATATTTT
>TRBJ1-5|TRBV19|.|.
CASTEQGNQPQHF
TGTGCCAGTACGGAACAGGGCAATCAGCCCCAGCATTTT
>TRBJ1-6|TRBV18|.|few
CASSPPNPRGSPLHF
TGTGCCAGCTCACCACCGAACCCAAGGGGTTCACCCCTCCACTTT
>TRBJ2-5|TRBV29-1|TRBD1|.
CSVSPGQGVETQYF
TGCAGCGTTTCTCCGGGACAGGGGGTAGAGACCCAGTACTTC
>TRBJ1-4|TRBV2|TRBD1|.
CASRLGQKNEKLFF
TGTGCCAGCAGGCTGGGACAGAAAAATGAAAAACTGTTTTTT
>TRBJ2-2|TRBV10-1|TRBD2|.
CASSEGLAGRTGELFF
TGCGCCAGCAGTGAGGGGTTAGCGGGGCGGACCGGGGAGCTGTTTTTT
>TRBJ2-1|TRBV30|.|.
CAWTNRALYGNEQFF
TGTGCCTGGACAAACAGGGCTCTTTATGGGAATGAGCAGTTCTTC
>TRBJ2-5|TRBV7-9|.|.
CASNIAVQETQYF
TGTGCCAGCAACATTGCGGTCCAAGAGACCCAGTACTTC
>TRBJ1-4|TRBV4-3|.|.
CASSQEGVGGSDEKLFF
TGCGCCAGCAGCCAAGAAGGAGTGGGAGGGTCGGATGAAAAACTGTTTTTT
>TRBJ1-5|TRBV27|.|.
CASSLTGNQPQHF
TGTGCCAGCAGCCTTACAGGGAATCAGCCCCAGCATTTT
>TRBJ1-1|TRBV20-1|TRBD1|.
CSAERGQEAFF
TGCAGTGCCGAGAGGGGGCAGGAAGCTTTCTTT
>TRBJ1-5|TRBV6-2/TRBV6-3|.|once
CASSYQGITQHF
TGTGCCAGCAGTTACCAGGGAATTACCCAGCATTTT
>TRBJ1-1|TRBV6-1|.|once
CASSELGGAPGEAFF
TGTGCCAGCAGTGAATTGGGAGGGGCGCCGGGTGAAGCTTTCTTT
>TRBJ1-2|TRBV7-2|TRBD1|.
CASSFSGTDNYGYTF
TGTGCCAGCAGCTTCTCCGGGACAGATAACTATGGCTACACCTTC
>TRBJ1-5|TRBV15|TRBD1|.
CATSRDPRGAYSNQPQHF
TGTGCCACCAGCAGAGATCCCAGGGGGGCATATAGCAATCAGCCCCAGCATTTT
>TRBJ1-1|TRBV19|TRBD1|.
CASSWQGGTEAFF
TGTGCCAGTAGTTGGCAGGGGGGCACTGAAGCTTTCTTT
>TRBJ2-3|TRBV9|.|.
CASSVLQSTDTQYF
TGTGCCAGCAGCGTTTTGCAGAGCACAGATACGCAGTATTTT
>TRBJ2-2|TRBV29-1|TRBD2|.
CSVEGSSGATGELFF
TGCAGCGTTGAAGGGTCTAGCGGCGCCACCGGGGAGCTGTTTTTT
>TRBJ2-7|TRBV12-3/TRBV12-4|.|.
CASSYPGGEQYF
TGTGCCAGCAGTTATCCAGGAGGCGAGCAGTACTTC
>TRBJ1-3|TRBV11-2|.|.
CASSSLSGRVGNTIYF
TGTGCCAGCAGCTCCCTCTCGGGCAGGGTAGGAAACACCATATATTTT
>TRBJ1-2|TRBV6-5|TRBD1|.
CASSIAGTDNYGYTF
TGTGCCAGCAGTATCGCCGGGACAGATAACTATGGCTACACCTTC
>TRBJ1-1|TRBV6-5|.|once
CASSAEGGNTEAFF
TGTGCCAGCAGCGCGGAGGGCGGGAACACTGAAGCTTTCTTT
>TRBJ1-6|TRBV6-5|.|few
CASSPGTRNSPLHF
TGTGCCAGCAGCCCGGGTACCCGAAATTCACCCCTCCACTTT
>TRBJ2-5|TRBV11-2|TRBD2|.
CASSPTVLAGGLETQYF
TGTGCCAGCAGCCCAACGGTACTAGCGGGGGGATTGGAGACCCAGTACTTC